The source of this TCR beta chain is a study of cytomegalovirus exposure and HLA in healthy donors. Whereas donors were nominally healthy upon sampling, unrecorded immune exposures were probable. The V gene's germline CDR1 is GTSNPN and CDR2 SVGIG (reference sequence). After removal of 2 bases from V and 5 bases from J, the junction contained 6 bases not matched to a gene. The CDR3 has 15 amino acids. Study-level points and caveats: V- and J-gene trimming in TCR beta was tied to a missense DCLRE1C variant by an analysis performed later. It was approximately 150 TCR beta chains that were listed as cytomegalovirus-associated.

Note on this clone: Its antigen is unidentified.

In the PCR, 60 Vbeta and 13 Jbeta primers were used. TCRdb's table, derived via immunoSEQ multiplex PCR, lists solely in-frame clones and lacks some. Here the sample spans about 170,000 clones, over 80% being singletons. This sequence joins TRBV30 and TRBJ2-6; 7 bases align to TRBD1. The sample consisted of PBMCs. The clonotype comes from a male donor in good health and CMV-seronegative. CDR3 protein: CAWSPTTGWANVLTF. The DNA of the CDR3 is TGTGCCTGGAGTCCCACGACAGGGTGGGCCAACGTCCTGACTTTC.